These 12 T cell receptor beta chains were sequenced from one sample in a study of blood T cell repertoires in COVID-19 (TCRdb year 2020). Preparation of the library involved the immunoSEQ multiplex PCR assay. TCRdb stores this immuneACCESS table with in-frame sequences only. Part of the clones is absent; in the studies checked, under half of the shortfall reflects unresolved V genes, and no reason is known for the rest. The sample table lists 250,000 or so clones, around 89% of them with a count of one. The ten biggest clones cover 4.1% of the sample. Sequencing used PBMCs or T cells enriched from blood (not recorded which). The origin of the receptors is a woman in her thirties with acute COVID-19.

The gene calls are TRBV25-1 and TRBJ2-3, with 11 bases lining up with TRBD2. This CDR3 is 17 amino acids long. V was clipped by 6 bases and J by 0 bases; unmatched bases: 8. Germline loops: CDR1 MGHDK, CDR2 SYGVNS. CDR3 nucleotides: TGTGCCAGCAGGGACGGGACTAGCGGTCGGAGCACAGATACGCAGTATTTT. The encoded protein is CASRDGTSGRSTDTQYF.

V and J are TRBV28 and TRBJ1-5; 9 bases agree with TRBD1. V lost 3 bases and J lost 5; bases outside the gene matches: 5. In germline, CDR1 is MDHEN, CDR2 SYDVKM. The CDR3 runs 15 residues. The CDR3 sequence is CASSLPTGGHQPQHF. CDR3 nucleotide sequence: TGTGCCAGCAGTTTGCCGACAGGGGGGCATCAGCCCCAGCATTTT.

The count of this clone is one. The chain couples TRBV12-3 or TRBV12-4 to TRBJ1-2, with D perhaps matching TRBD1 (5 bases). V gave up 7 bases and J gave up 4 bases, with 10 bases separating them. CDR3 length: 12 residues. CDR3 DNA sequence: TGTGCCAGCACACTAAGGGGCTATGGCTACACCTTC. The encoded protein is CASTLRGYGYTF.

The CDR3 DNA reads as TGTGCCAGCAGCCAGACTGGGTCTAGCTCCTACGAGCAGTACTTC. It translates to CASSQTGSSSYEQYF. V and J are TRBV4-2 and TRBJ2-7; no definite D call. V dropped 3 bases and J dropped 0 bases, with 12 bases sitting between them. Germline values: CDR1 LGHNA, CDR2 YNFKEQ. The CDR3 contains 15 residues.

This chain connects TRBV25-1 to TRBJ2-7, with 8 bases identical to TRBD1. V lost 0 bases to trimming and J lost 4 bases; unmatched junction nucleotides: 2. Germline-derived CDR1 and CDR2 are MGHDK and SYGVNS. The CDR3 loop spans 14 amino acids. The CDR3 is CASSEYGQGYEQYF. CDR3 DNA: TGTGCCAGCAGTGAATATGGACAGGGTTACGAGCAGTACTTC.

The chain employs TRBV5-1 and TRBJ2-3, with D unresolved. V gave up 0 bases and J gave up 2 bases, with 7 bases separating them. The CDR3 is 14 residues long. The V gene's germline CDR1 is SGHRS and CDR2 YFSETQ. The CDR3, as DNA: TGCGCCAGCAGCTTGGCGTACTCCACAGATACGCAGTATTTT. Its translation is CASSLAYSTDTQYF.

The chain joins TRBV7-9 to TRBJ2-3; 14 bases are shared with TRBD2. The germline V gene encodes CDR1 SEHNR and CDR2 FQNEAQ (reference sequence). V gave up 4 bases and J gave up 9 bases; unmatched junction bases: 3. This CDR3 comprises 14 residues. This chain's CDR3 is CASSSGLAGATQYF. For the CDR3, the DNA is TGTGCCAGCAGCTCGGGACTAGCGGGAGCGACGCAGTATTTT.

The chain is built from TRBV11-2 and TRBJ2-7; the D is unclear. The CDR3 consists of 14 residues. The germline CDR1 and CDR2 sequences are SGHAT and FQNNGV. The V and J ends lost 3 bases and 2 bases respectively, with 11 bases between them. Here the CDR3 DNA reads TGTGCCAGCAGCTTGCTGACTGATACCTACGAGCAGTACTTC. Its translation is CASSLLTDTYEQYF.

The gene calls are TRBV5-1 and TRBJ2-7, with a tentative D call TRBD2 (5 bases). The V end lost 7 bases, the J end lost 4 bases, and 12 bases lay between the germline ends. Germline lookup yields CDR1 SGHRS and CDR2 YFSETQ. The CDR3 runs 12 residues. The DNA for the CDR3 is TGCGCCAGCGGACGGACTGGATACGAGCAGTACTTC. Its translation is CASGRTGYEQYF.

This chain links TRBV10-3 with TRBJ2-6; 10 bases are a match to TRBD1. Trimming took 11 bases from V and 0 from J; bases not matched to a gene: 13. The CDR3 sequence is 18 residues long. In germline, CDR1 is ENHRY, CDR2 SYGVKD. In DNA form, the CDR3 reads TGTGCCGTCACTCCGGGACAGGGGCCTTACTCTGGGGCCAACGTCCTGACTTTC. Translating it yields CAVTPGQGPYSGANVLTF.

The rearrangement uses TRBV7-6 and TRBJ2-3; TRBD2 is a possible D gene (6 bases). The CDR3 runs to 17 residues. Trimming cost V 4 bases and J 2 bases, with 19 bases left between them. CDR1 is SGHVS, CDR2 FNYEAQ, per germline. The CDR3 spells CASSWGVTPIVTDTQYF. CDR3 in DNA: TGTGCCAGCAGCTGGGGGGTGACTCCTATAGTCACAGATACGCAGTATTTT.

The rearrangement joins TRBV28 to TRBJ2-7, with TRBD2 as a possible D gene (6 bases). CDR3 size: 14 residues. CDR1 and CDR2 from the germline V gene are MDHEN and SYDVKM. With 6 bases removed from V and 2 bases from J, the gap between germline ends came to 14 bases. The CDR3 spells CASSRESVTYEQYF. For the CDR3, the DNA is TGTGCCAGCAGCCGGGAGTCTGTGACCTACGAGCAGTACTTC.